This section outlines one TCR beta chain sequence together with its context. The donors, healthy adults who were HIV-negative, had experienced no recent acute infections or vaccinations. Researchers ran the assay at a deep level. The assay was immunoSEQ multiplex PCR, and TCRdb's table has in-frame clones only and misses some. The table lists approximately 2.4 million clones, roughly 95% of them singletons. This sample is drawn from a study of shared clonotypes between healthy human individuals. At the level of the study: The people who gave samples were a couple of women and a few men aged 18 to 49. Each donor contributed plates that comprised three CD4 naive, three CD4 memory, two CD8 naive and one CD8 memory.

The ends lost 4 bases at V and 7 bases at J; junction bases unmatched: 6. CDR3 length: 14 residues. Germline V lookup: CDR1 SGHTA, CDR2 FQGNSA. J is TRBJ1-3 and V is TRBV7-2; 8 bases are a match to TRBD1. This receptor was identified in a man younger than 30 in good health. The source material was naive CD4+ T cells sorted from blood. Described subset: CD45RA+ positively selected. CDR3 DNA sequence: TGTGCCAGCAGCTCGGTTCAGGGGGCTAACACCATATATTTT. Its protein product is CASSSVQGANTIYF.